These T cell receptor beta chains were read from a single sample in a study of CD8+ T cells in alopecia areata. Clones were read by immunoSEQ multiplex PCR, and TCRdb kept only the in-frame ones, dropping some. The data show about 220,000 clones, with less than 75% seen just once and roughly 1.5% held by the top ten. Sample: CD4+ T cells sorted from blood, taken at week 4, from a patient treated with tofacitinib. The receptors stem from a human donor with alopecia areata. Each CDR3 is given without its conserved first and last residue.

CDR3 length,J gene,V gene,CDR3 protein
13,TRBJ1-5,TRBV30,AWSGKGGNGQPQH
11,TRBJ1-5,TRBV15,ATSGTGSQPQH
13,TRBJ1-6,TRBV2,ASSESTGIVSPLH
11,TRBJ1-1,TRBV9,ASSVGREGQAF
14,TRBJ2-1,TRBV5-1,ASSRTGLAGDNEQF
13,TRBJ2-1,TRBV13,ASSFWTSAGDEQF
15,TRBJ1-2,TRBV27,ASSLSPGQGRLYGYT
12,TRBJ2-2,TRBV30,AWAIQGNTGELF
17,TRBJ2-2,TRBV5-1,ASSLSPVTGGPNTGELF
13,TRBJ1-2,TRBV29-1,SVEDTGGRGHGYT
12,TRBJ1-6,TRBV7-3,ASSLGLDNSPLH
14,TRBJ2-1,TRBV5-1,ASSALLAGVENEQF
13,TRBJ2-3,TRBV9,ASSVGSGVTDTQY